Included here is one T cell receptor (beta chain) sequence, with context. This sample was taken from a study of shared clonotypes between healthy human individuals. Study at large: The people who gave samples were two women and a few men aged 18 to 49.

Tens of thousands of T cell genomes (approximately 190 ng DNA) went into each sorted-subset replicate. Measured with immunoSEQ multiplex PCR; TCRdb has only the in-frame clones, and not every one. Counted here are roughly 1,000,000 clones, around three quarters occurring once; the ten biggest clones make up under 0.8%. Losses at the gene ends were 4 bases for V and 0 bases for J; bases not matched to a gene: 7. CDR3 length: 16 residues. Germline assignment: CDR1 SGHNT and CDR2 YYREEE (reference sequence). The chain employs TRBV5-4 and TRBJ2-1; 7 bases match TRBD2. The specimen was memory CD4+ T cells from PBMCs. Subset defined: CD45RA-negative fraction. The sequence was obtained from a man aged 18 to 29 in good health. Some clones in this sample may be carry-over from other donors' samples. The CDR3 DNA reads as TGTGCCAGCAGCGGGAGGGCCCGAGCCTCCTACAATGAGCAGTTCTTC. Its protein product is CASSGRARASYNEQFF.